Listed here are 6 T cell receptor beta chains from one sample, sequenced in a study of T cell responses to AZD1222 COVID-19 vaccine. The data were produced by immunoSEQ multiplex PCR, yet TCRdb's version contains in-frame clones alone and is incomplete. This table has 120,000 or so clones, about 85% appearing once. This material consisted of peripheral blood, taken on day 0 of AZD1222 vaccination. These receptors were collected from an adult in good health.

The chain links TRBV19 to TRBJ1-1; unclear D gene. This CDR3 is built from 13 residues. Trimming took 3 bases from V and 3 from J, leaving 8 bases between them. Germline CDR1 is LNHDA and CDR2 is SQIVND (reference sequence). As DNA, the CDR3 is TGTGCCAGTAGTATCGGCGCCTACACTGAAGCTTTCTTT. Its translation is CASSIGAYTEAFF. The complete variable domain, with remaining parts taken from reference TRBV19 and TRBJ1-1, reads DGGITQSPKYLFRKEGQNVTLSCEQNLNHDAMYWYRQDPGQGLRLIYYSQIVNDFQKGDIAEGYSVSREKKESFPLTVTSAQKNPTAFYLCASSIGAYTEAFFGQGTRLTVV.

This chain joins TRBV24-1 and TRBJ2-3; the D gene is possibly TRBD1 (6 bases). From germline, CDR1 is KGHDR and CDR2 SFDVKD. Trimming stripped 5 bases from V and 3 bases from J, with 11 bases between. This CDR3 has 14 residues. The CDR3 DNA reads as TGTGCCACCAGTGGGATACAGGGAACAGATACGCAGTATTTT. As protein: CATSGIQGTDTQYF.

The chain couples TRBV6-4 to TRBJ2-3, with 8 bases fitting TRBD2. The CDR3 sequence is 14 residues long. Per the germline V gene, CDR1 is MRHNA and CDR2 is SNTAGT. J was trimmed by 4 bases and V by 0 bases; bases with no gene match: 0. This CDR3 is CASSDSRGADTQYF. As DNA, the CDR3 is TGTGCCAGCAGTGACTCGCGGGGGGCAGATACGCAGTATTTT.

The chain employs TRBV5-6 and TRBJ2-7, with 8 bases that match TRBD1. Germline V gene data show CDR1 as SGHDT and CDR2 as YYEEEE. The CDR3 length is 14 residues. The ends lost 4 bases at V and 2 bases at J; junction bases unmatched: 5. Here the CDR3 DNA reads TGTGCCAGCAGCCCCAGGGGGCGCCCCTACGAGCAGTACTTC. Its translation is CASSPRGRPYEQYF.

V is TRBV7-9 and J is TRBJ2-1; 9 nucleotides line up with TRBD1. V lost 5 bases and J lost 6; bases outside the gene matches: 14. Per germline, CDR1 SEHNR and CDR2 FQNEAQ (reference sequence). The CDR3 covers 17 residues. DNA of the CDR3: TGTGCCAGCAGCGATTGGTTGGGACAGGGATTGGTCAATGAGCAGTTCTTC. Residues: CASSDWLGQGLVNEQFF.

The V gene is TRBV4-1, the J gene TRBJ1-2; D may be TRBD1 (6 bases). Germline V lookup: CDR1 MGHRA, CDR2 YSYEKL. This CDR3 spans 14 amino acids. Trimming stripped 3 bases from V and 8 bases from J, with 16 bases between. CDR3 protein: CASSHTSDSWGYTF. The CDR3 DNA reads TGCGCCAGCAGCCATACTTCGGACAGCTGGGGCTACACCTTC.